A single sample gave rise to the 21 T cell receptor beta chains below, sequenced in a study of blood T cell repertoires in COVID-19. Assay used: immunoSEQ multiplex PCR; TCRdb lists only in-frame clones, some missing. The table lists around 200,000 clones, around nine tenths of them singletons, with roughly 6.2% in the top ten. Sequenced material: peripheral blood. Source of these receptors: a man between 60 and 75 years old who had recovered from COVID-19.

The chain carries TRBV24-1 and TRBJ2-7, with D possibly being TRBD1 (5 bases). CDR3 size: 14 residues. Trimming pared 0 bases from V and 2 bases from J, leaving 7 bases between. Germline CDR1 KGHDR, CDR2 SFDVKD. DNA of the CDR3: TGTGCCACCAGTGATTTGGGACAACCCTACGAGCAGTACTTC. Its protein is CATSDLGQPYEQYF.

The J gene is TRBJ2-7, the V gene TRBV6-5; 8 nucleotides match TRBD2. The germline V gene has CDR1 MNHEY and CDR2 SVGAGI. The CDR3 covers 13 residues. Losses at the gene ends were 7 bases for V and 9 bases for J; bases not matched to a gene: 11. The CDR3 DNA is TGTGCCAGCACCCCGGGCACGGGGGGGGCGCAGTACTTC. This encodes CASTPGTGGAQYF.

The chain carries TRBV4-2 and TRBJ2-3; no clear D gene. V gave up 0 bases and J gave up 3 bases, with 7 bases separating them. The CDR3 extends over 14 amino acids. Per germline, CDR1 LGHNA and CDR2 YNFKEQ. DNA of the CDR3: TGTGCCAGCAGCCAAGATGCGGCAACAGATACGCAGTATTTT. Amino acids: CASSQDAATDTQYF.

The genes are TRBV5-4 and TRBJ2-5; 12 bases are shared with TRBD2. The CDR3 is 15 amino acids. The V gene's germline CDR1 is SGHNT and CDR2 YYREEE (reference sequence). The V gene end was trimmed by 1 base and the J gene end by 5 bases; junction bases not matched to a gene: 3. CDR3 nucleotides: TGTGCCAGCAGCTTGCCTAGCGGGGGGGTCGAGACCCAGTACTTC. This sequence encodes CASSLPSGGVETQYF. The whole variable domain, filled in from reference TRBV5-4 and TRBJ2-5, reads ETGVTQSPTHLIKTRGQQVTLRCSSQSGHNTVSWYQQALGQGPQFIFQYYREEENGRGNFPPRFSGLQFPNYSSELNVNALELDDSALYLCASSLPSGGVETQYFGPGTRLLVL.

The rearrangement links TRBV4-2 to TRBJ1-2, with TRBD1 matching 9 bases. CDR3 length: 16 residues. Germline CDR1 is LGHNA and CDR2 is YNFKEQ. V shed 0 bases, J shed 7 bases, and the junction held 9 bases outside the gene matches. CDR3 protein: CASSQDRGQGDSGYTF. The CDR3 DNA reads as TGTGCCAGCAGCCAAGATAGGGGACAGGGAGATTCTGGCTACACCTTC.

CDR3 amino acids: CASRRSTGELFF. DNA of the CDR3: TGTGCCAGCAGGAGGTCCACCGGGGAGCTGTTTTTT. This rearrangement joins TRBV27 to TRBJ2-2; D not resolved. CDR1 and CDR2 (germline): MNHEY, SMNVEV (reference sequence). Trimming took 6 bases from V and 4 from J, leaving 6 bases between them. The CDR3 is 12 residues long.

V gene TRBV6-5 combines with J gene TRBJ2-5; D perhaps matches TRBD2 (5 bases). The germline V and J ends were trimmed by 11 bases and 5 bases, with 15 bases remaining between them. This CDR3 is built from 12 residues. The germline CDR1 and CDR2 sequences are MNHEY and SVGAGI. The CDR3 DNA sequence: TGTGCCGGAGGTCCGGGTGGGGAGACCCAGTACTTC. It codes for CAGGPGGETQYF.

V usage is TRBV27 and J usage is TRBJ1-1, with TRBD1 identical over 11 bases. V lost 3 bases to trimming and J lost 5 bases; unmatched junction nucleotides: 5. Germline CDR1 MNHEY, CDR2 SMNVEV (reference sequence). CDR3 length equals 15 residues. The CDR3 DNA reads as TGTGCCAGCAGTTTCGGGACAGGGGGGGGGACTGAAGCTTTCTTT. Its translation: CASSFGTGGGTEAFF.

The V call is TRBV7-6, the J call TRBJ2-5, with 9 bases that match TRBD1. Unmatched junction bases numbered 5, after V lost 5 bases and J lost 4 bases. Germline V gives CDR1 SGHVS, CDR2 FNYEAQ. The CDR3 extends over 14 amino acids. The CDR3 spells CASSITGGGETQYF. In nucleotides, the CDR3 is TGTGCCAGCAGCATTACAGGGGGCGGAGAGACCCAGTACTTC. Variable domain in full (rest from reference TRBV7-6 and TRBJ2-5): GAGVSQSPRYKVTKRGQDVALRCDPISGHVSLYWYRQALGQGPEFLTYFNYEAQQDKSGLPNDRFSAERPEGSISTLTIQRTEQRDSAMYRCASSITGGGETQYFGPGTRLLVL.

The V call is TRBV10-2, the J call TRBJ2-7, with D possibly matching TRBD1 (5 bases). This CDR3 contains 14 residues. Trimming removed 0 bases at V and 11 bases at J, with 17 bases between. CDR1 is WSHSY and CDR2 is SAAADI in the germline V gene. This CDR3 is CASSESQTASKEYF. The CDR3 DNA is TGCGCCAGCAGTGAGTCGCAGACAGCCTCTAAGGAGTACTTC.

The genes are TRBV5-4 and TRBJ2-7, with TRBD1 matching 8 bases. CDR3 length: 17 amino acids. Germline CDR1 is SGHNT and CDR2 is YYREEE (reference sequence). The J segment lost 4 bases and the V segment lost 2 bases, leaving 14 bases of the junction unmatched. CDR3 residues: CASSFSRTGTMGYEQYF. In DNA form, the CDR3 reads TGTGCCAGCAGCTTTTCCCGGACAGGGACAATGGGGTACGAGCAGTACTTC.

The gene calls are TRBV5-5 and TRBJ2-5, with TRBD1 matching 7 bases. The CDR3 loop spans 14 amino acids. Germline CDR1 reads SGHKS; CDR2 reads YYEKEE (reference sequence). Germline trimming cut 3 bases from V and 1 base from J; bases unmatched to any gene: 3. CDR3 DNA: TGTGCCAGCAGCTACCGGGACAGCCAAGAGACCCAGTACTTC. It codes for CASSYRDSQETQYF.

This clone was picked up one time. The chain recombines TRBV5-5 with TRBJ1-5, with D maybe TRBD1 (6 bases). Looked up from germline, CDR1 is SGHKS and CDR2 is YYEKEE (reference sequence). The V gene lost 3 bases and the J gene lost 6 bases, with 16 bases spanning the gap. CDR3 length equals 15 residues. CDR3 sequence reads: CASSSIGGAGQPQHF. The CDR3 DNA follows: TGTGCCAGCAGCTCTATAGGGGGGGCAGGTCAGCCCCAGCATTTT.

The DNA of the CDR3 is TGTGCCAGCAACCCGGACAGAGCAGGGTTACCCCAGCATTTT. This translates into CASNPDRAGLPQHF. V and J are TRBV6-5 and TRBJ1-5; D perhaps matches TRBD1 (6 bases). V shed 7 bases and J shed 10 bases, with 20 bases lying between them. The V gene's germline CDR1 is MNHEY and CDR2 SVGAGI. The CDR3 contains 14 residues.

The chain carries TRBV7-9 and TRBJ2-5, with 9 nucleotides matching TRBD2. Germline assignment: CDR1 SEHNR and CDR2 FQNEAQ (reference sequence). V lost 5 bases and J lost 4; bases outside the gene matches: 8. The CDR3 loop spans 15 amino acids. Here the CDR3 DNA reads TGTGCCAGCAGCCCGAGTAGCGGGAGCTTAGAGACCCAGTACTTC. Translation gives CASSPSSGSLETQYF.

This clone showed up just a few times. The rearrangement uses TRBV6-5 and TRBJ1-4; 7 bases match TRBD1. This CDR3 contains 15 residues. CDR1 MNHEY and CDR2 SVGAGI come from the germline V gene. The junction had 12 bases not matched to a gene; V was cut back by 6 bases and J by 8 bases. The DNA for the CDR3 is TGTGCCAGCAGGCTTGCCGGGACAGCAAGAGAAAAACTGTTTTTT. It encodes CASRLAGTAREKLFF.

The V gene is TRBV19, the J gene TRBJ1-1, with TRBD1 matching over 11 bases. CDR1 and CDR2 (germline): LNHDA, SQIVND (reference sequence). The CDR3 sequence is 14 residues long. The V segment lost 5 bases and the J segment 11 bases; nucleotides outside the gene matches: 10. CDR3 in DNA: TGTGCCAGTAGTCTCCGGGACAGGGGGATGAAGGCTTTCTTT. Translated, it gives CASSLRDRGMKAFF.

The J gene is TRBJ2-1, the V gene TRBV19, with 10 bases identical to TRBD2. Germline lookup yields CDR1 LNHDA and CDR2 SQIVND (reference sequence). The CDR3 totals 15 residues. The J segment lost 4 bases and the V segment lost 7 bases, leaving 7 bases of the junction unmatched. CDR3 DNA: TGTGCCAGTAAAACTAGCGGGATGGGTTACAATGAGCAGTTCTTC. It translates to CASKTSGMGYNEQFF.

The chain is built from TRBV5-1 and TRBJ1-6; 7 bases line up with TRBD1. V shed 4 bases, J shed 8 bases, and the junction held 9 bases outside the gene matches. The CDR3 has 15 residues. Germline loops: CDR1 SGHRS, CDR2 YFSETQ. CDR3 coding DNA: TGCGCCAGCAGCCACGACAGGGAGCCTTATTCACCCCTCCACTTT. It translates to CASSHDREPYSPLHF. The complete variable domain, with remaining parts taken from reference TRBV5-1 and TRBJ1-6, reads KAGVTQTPRYLIKTRGQQVTLSCSPISGHRSVSWYQQTPGQGLQFLFEYFSETQRNKGNFPGRFSGRQFSNSRSEMNVSTLELGDSALYLCASSHDREPYSPLHFGNGTRLTVT.

Turning to this clone: The junction and the germline gene differ at one end; a read error may be behind it. The CDR3 bases are TGTGCTTTAAAGGGTCGGGACTCTTGTTTGTTC. Protein: CALKGRDSCLF. The gene calls are TRBV30 and TRBJ2-7; D is perhaps TRBD2 (6 bases). Germline V lookup: CDR1 GTSNPN, CDR2 SVGIG (reference sequence). The CDR3 length is 11 residues.

DNA for the CDR3: TGCAGTGCTAGTTTTGCGGGAGTTAGCACAGATACGCAGTATTTT. Translated, it gives CSASFAGVSTDTQYF. This chain joins TRBV20-1 and TRBJ2-3; 7 nucleotides match TRBD2. Germline assignment: CDR1 DFQATT and CDR2 SNEGSKA (reference sequence). This CDR3 has 15 residues. V shed 3 bases and J 0 bases; nucleotides not matched to a gene: 6.